The present entry profiles one TCR beta chain with its context. Possible read error: a much larger clone is one base away. The data were obtained in a study of lung T cells in sarcoidosis with Löfgren's syndrome. The length of the CDR3 is 18 residues. V shed 4 bases and J shed 0 bases, with 21 bases lying between them. The germline CDR1 and CDR2 sequences are SGHRS and YFSETQ. One entry per CDR3 protein, called by TCRdb with MiXCR from the reads. The data hold some 9,800 distinct CDR3 sequences, with about 20% observed a single time. Source material: CD4+ T cells from bronchoalveolar lavage. The receptor was isolated from a human donor with sarcoidosis (Löfgren's syndrome or another form), or a control subject (not recorded which). This chain links TRBV5-1 with TRBJ2-3; D gene unclear. CDR3 region: CASSPNLVVGKSTDTQYF. CDR3 DNA: TGCGCCAGCAGCCCCAACCTTGTGGTGGGCAAGAGCACAGATACGCAGTATTTT.